A selection of T cell receptor beta chains follows, all from one sample in a study of T cells in Graves' hyperthyroidism and ophthalmopathy. TCRdb re-called the multiplex PCR reads through MiXCR, storing one row per CDR3 protein. This sample has about 260,000 distinct CDR3 sequences, with about a sixth found just once. The sequenced material came from blood. Receptors originate from a woman aged 18 to 35 with Graves' ophthalmopathy. The CDR3 runs from the conserved cysteine through the conserved F or W. The order of the fields is J gene, D gene, clone size, V gene, CDR3 DNA, CDR3 protein. The D gene is left open where the match is weak. Clone size is shown for a subset of rows, as once, few, many or a class of expanded clone.

TRBJ2-1	.	many	TRBV2	TGTGCCAGCAGATCAGGGCGGAACTCCTACAATGAGCAGTTCTTC	CASRSGRNSYNEQFF
TRBJ1-1	.	many	TRBV14	TGTGCCAGCAGCCCTACAGGATCTGAAGCTTTCTTT	CASSPTGSEAFF
TRBJ2-2	.	many	TRBV19	TGTGCCAGTAGTCCCGGGACCGTCAACACCGGGGAGCTGTTTTTT	CASSPGTVNTGELFF
TRBJ1-2	.	many	TRBV28	TGTGCCAGCAGAAACACGGGGTGGGGTCGAGGTAACTATGGCTACACCTTC	CASRNTGWGRGNYGYTF
TRBJ1-1	.	many	TRBV7-3	TGTGCCAGCAGCGGGGACGGGAACACTGAAGCTTTCTTT	CASSGDGNTEAFF
TRBJ2-7	.	many	TRBV28	TGTGCCAGCAGCCCCGGGGTTCAGCTTTTCTATAGCTCCTACGAGCAGTACTTC	CASSPGVQLFYSSYEQYF
TRBJ1-2	.	many	TRBV27	TGTGCCAGCAGTCCCTTCAATGGGGCCGAGTATGGCTACACCTTC	CASSPFNGAEYGYTF
TRBJ1-5	.	many	TRBV6-2/TRBV6-3	TGTGCCAGCAGTTACGTGGGCGGGAATCAGCCCCAGCATTTT	CASSYVGGNQPQHF
TRBJ1-2	.	many	TRBV12-3/TRBV12-4	TGTGCCAGCAGCACAAGGTCCTCGTACTATGGCTACACCTTC	CASSTRSSYYGYTF
TRBJ2-2	.	many	TRBV28	TGTGCCAGCAGGATAATCATTACAGGGCATGGGGGGGAGCTGTTTTTT	CASRIIITGHGGELFF
TRBJ1-1	.	many	TRBV18	TGTGCCAGCTCACCGGACAGTTGGGGCACTGAAGCTTTCTTT	CASSPDSWGTEAFF
TRBJ1-5	.	.	TRBV20-1	TGCAGTGCTAGAGATGACTATAGCAATCAGCCCCAGCATTTT	CSARDDYSNQPQHF
TRBJ1-1	.	many	TRBV7-9	TGTGCCAGCAGCTTAGACGGGGGGGATGAAGCTTTCTTT	CASSLDGGDEAFF
TRBJ2-5	.	.	TRBV24-1	TGTGCCACCAGTGGACCCCCACGGGGCAGACTCCAAGAGACCCAGTACTTC	CATSGPPRGRLQETQYF
TRBJ2-3	TRBD2	many	TRBV15	TGTGCCACCAGCATTGTACTTAGCGGGACTAGCACAGATACGCAGTATTTT	CATSIVLSGTSTDTQYF
TRBJ2-7	TRBD1	.	TRBV5-1	TGCGCCAGCAGCTTGGATTCCGGGACAGGGCAATACGAGCAGTACTTC	CASSLDSGTGQYEQYF
TRBJ2-1	TRBD2	many	TRBV27	TGTGCCAGCAGTTGGGGGACTAGCGGGAACAATGAGCAGTTCTTC	CASSWGTSGNNEQFF
TRBJ1-4	TRBD1	.	TRBV28	TGTGCCAGCAGTTCTCTCGGGACAGGGGCTAATGAAAAACTGTTTTTT	CASSSLGTGANEKLFF
TRBJ1-5	TRBD1	many	TRBV28	TGTGCCAGCAGTTTCAGGGACAGGGGAACGAATCAGCCCCAGCATTTT	CASSFRDRGTNQPQHF
TRBJ1-1	.	many	TRBV5-8	TGTGCCAGCAGCTTTCTGCGACAGGAAGCTTTCTTT	CASSFLRQEAFF
TRBJ2-3	TRBD1	many	TRBV30	TGTGCCTGGAGTGTAGGGACAGGGGAGGCAGATACGCAGTATTTT	CAWSVGTGEADTQYF
TRBJ2-3	.	many	TRBV11-2	TGTGCCAGCAGCTTAGGGGGCGGACACACAGATACGCAGTATTTT	CASSLGGGHTDTQYF
TRBJ2-3	TRBD2	.	TRBV13	TGTGCCAGCAGCTTCGTAACTAGCGGAGGAAGTACAGATACGCAGTATTTT	CASSFVTSGGSTDTQYF
TRBJ2-7	.	.	TRBV7-9	TGTGCCAGCAGCTCGACGGGACGGTCCTACGAGCAGTACTTC	CASSSTGRSYEQYF
TRBJ2-5	TRBD2	many	TRBV28	TGTGCCAGCAGATCCCGGACTAGCGGGTCCCGCGGGGGGGGAGAGACCCAGTACTTC	CASRSRTSGSRGGGETQYF
TRBJ1-5	.	many	TRBV12-5	TGTGCTAGTGGCCAAGGGGACTGGCATCAGCCCCAGCATTTT	CASGQGDWHQPQHF
TRBJ2-1	.	many	TRBV7-6	TGTGCCAGCAGCTTGTCCCAATCCGGAGCCTCTTACAATGAGCAGTTCTTC	CASSLSQSGASYNEQFF
TRBJ1-1	.	.	TRBV20-1	TGCAGTGCTAGAGATGCTGGGGTAACTGAAGCTTTCTTT	CSARDAGVTEAFF
TRBJ2-1	TRBD1	many	TRBV30	TGTGCCTGGAGTTACGGACAGGGGTCCTACAATGAGCAGTTCTTC	CAWSYGQGSYNEQFF
TRBJ1-1	.	many	TRBV6-6	TGTGCCAGCAGTTACTCAGAACCCCCGAACACTGAAGCTTTCTTT	CASSYSEPPNTEAFF
TRBJ2-3	TRBD2	many	TRBV20-1	TGCAGTGCAAACGGACTAGCGGGAGTAGGAGATACGCAGTATTTT	CSANGLAGVGDTQYF
TRBJ1-2	.	many	TRBV28	TGTGCCAGCAGTTTAGTACCGCGGTATGGCTACACCTTC	CASSLVPRYGYTF
TRBJ2-7	TRBD2	many	TRBV20-1	TGCAGTGCTAGGGTAGCGGGGGGCTACGAGCAGTACTTC	CSARVAGGYEQYF
TRBJ1-4	TRBD1	many	TRBV9	TGTGCCAGCAGCGGGGGGACAGCCCTTAATGAAAAACTGTTTTTT	CASSGGTALNEKLFF
TRBJ2-1	TRBD2	many	TRBV18	TGTGCCAGCTCACCTAGACTAGCGAGTAATGAGCAGTTCTTC	CASSPRLASNEQFF
TRBJ2-1	.	many	TRBV4-1	TGCGCCAGCAGCCCGGGAGCGCGCCCGCAGTTCTTC	CASSPGARPQFF
TRBJ2-2	.	many	TRBV11-3	TGTGCCAGCAGCTTAGGGGCGGCTAAGGCGAACACCGGGGAGCTGTTTTTT	CASSLGAAKANTGELFF
TRBJ2-1	TRBD2	many	TRBV6-5	TGTGCCAGCAGTTACGGCGGGAGGGCCGGCAATGAGCAGTTCTTC	CASSYGGRAGNEQFF
TRBJ1-1	.	many	TRBV12-3/TRBV12-4	TGTGCCAGCAGTTTTGGCAGGGATGCAACTGAAGCTTTCTTT	CASSFGRDATEAFF
TRBJ1-5	.	many	TRBV2	TGTGCCAGCAGAAGGACCCTCGAAGGCGATCAGCCCCAGCATTTT	CASRRTLEGDQPQHF
TRBJ2-3	TRBD1	.	TRBV5-1	TGCGCCAGCAGCTCGTCCCGGGACAGGTACCCAGATACGCAGTATTTT	CASSSSRDRYPDTQYF
TRBJ1-2	.	many	TRBV6-2/TRBV6-3	TGTGCCAGCAGGACCCGGGGCACAGGGAACTATGGCTACACCTTC	CASRTRGTGNYGYTF
TRBJ1-3	.	many	TRBV9	TGTGCCAGCAGCGTAGGAGGGGCGCGCTCTGGAAACACCATATATTTT	CASSVGGARSGNTIYF
TRBJ2-3	.	many	TRBV4-3	TGCGCCAGCAGCCAAGTCAGGAATACGCAGTATTTT	CASSQVRNTQYF
TRBJ2-7	TRBD1	many	TRBV30	TGTGCCTGGAGCGTCCTGACAGGGGAATTCTCCTACGAGCAGTACTTC	CAWSVLTGEFSYEQYF
TRBJ2-7	TRBD1	.	TRBV12-3/TRBV12-4	TGTGCCAGCAGTTACCTTTGGCAGGACAGGGGGCAAGGTCCTTACTCCTACGAGCAGTACTTC	CASSYLWQDRGQGPYSYEQYF